This T cell receptor beta chain was captured by sequencing in a study of blood T cell repertoires in COVID-19. Per the germline V gene, CDR1 is LNHDA and CDR2 is SQIVND (reference sequence). The V and J ends lost 6 bases and 10 bases respectively, with 18 bases between them. CDR3 length equals 13 residues. Per the authors' pipeline: Nucleated cell number was recorded as an estimate derived from reference gene primer amplification. Using immunoSEQ multiplex PCR, the repertoire was profiled, and TCRdb retains in-frame clones only, with some absent. V, J and clone size are taken as reported in that table, and D and trimming were inferred from the DNA itself. There are roughly 220,000 clones in the sample; 75% to 85% occur only once, and 8% to 9% lies in the top ten.

The J gene is TRBJ1-1, the V gene TRBV19, with D tentatively TRBD1 (5 bases). Material for sequencing was peripheral blood. The source of this sequence is a woman older than 75 with COVID-19, enrolled during active disease. The CDR3 is CASSPIGGLGAFF. The CDR3 region has the DNA TGTGCCAGTAGCCCTATCGGGGGATTAGGAGCTTTCTTT. The whole variable domain, filled in from reference TRBV19 and TRBJ1-1, reads DGGITQSPKYLFRKEGQNVTLSCEQNLNHDAMYWYRQDPGQGLRLIYYSQIVNDFQKGDIAEGYSVSREKKESFPLTVTSAQKNPTAFYLCASSPIGGLGAFFGQGTRLTVV.